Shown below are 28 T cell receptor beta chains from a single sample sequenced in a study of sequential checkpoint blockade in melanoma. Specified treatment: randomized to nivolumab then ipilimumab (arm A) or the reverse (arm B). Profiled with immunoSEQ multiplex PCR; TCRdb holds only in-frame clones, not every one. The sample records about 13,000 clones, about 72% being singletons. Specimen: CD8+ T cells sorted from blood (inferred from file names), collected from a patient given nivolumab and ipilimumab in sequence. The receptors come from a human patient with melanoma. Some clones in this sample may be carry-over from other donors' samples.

CDR3 amino acids: CASSVDGGALYEQYF. CDR3 in DNA: TGTGCCAGCAGCGTAGATGGCGGGGCACTATACGAGCAGTACTTC. The V call is TRBV9, the J call TRBJ2-7, with D tentatively TRBD2 (6 bases). The V end was cut by 0 bases, the J end by 4 bases, with 14 bases between. In germline, CDR1 is SGDLS, CDR2 YYNGEE. This CDR3 has 15 residues.

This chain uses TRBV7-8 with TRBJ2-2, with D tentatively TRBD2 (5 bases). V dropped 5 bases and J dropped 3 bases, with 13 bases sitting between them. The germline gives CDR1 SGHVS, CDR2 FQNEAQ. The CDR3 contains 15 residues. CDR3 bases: TGTGCCAGCAGCCCAACTAGAGCGCACACCGGGGAGCTGTTTTTT. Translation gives CASSPTRAHTGELFF.

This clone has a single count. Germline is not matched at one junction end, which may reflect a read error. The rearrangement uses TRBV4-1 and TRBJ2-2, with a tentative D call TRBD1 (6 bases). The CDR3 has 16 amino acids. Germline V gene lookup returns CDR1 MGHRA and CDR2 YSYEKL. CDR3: CTSSQKDSPNTGELFF. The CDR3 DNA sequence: TGCACCAGCAGCCAAAAGGACAGTCCGAACACCGGGGAGCTGTTTTTT.

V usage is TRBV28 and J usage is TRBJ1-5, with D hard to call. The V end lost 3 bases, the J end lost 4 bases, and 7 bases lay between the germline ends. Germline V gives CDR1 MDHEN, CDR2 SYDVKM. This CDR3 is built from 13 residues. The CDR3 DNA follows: TGTGCCAGCAGTTTTATCGGGAATCAGCCCCAGCATTTT. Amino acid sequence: CASSFIGNQPQHF.

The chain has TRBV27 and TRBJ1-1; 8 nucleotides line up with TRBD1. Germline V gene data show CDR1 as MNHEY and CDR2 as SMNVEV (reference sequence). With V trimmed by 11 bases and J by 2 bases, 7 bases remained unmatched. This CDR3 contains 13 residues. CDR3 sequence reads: CAAYRGENTEAFF. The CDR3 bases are TGTGCCGCTTACAGGGGGGAAAACACTGAAGCTTTCTTT.

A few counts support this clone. The CDR3 loop reads CASSLAHTYEQYF. CDR3 coding DNA: TGTGCCAGCAGCTTGGCCCATACCTACGAGCAGTACTTC. The rearrangement links TRBV7-2 to TRBJ2-7, with unresolved D. V shed 3 bases and J shed 2 bases, with 8 bases lying between them. The CDR3 spans 13 residues. CDR1 and CDR2 from the germline V gene are SGHTA and FQGNSA.

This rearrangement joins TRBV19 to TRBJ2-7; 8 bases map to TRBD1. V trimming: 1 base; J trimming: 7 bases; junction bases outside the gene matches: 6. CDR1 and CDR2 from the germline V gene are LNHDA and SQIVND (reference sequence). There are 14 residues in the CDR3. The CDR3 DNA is TGTGCCAGTAGTATAGCCCAGGGGGCTCGGGAGCAGTACTTC. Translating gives CASSIAQGAREQYF.

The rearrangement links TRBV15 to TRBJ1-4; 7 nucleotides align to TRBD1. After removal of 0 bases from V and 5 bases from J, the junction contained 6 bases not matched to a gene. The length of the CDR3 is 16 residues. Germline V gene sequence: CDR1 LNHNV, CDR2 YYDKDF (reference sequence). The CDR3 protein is CATSRDIRQGNEKLFF. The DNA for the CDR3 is TGTGCCACCAGCAGAGATATCAGACAGGGAAATGAAAAACTGTTTTTT.

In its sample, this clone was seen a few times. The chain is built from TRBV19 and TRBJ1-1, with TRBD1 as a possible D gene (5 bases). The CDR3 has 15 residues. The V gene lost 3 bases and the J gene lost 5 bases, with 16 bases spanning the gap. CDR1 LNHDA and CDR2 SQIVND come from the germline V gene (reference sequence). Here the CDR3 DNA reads TGTGCCAGTAGTATGGATCCGGGGGTTTGGACTGAAGCTTTCTTT. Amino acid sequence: CASSMDPGVWTEAFF.

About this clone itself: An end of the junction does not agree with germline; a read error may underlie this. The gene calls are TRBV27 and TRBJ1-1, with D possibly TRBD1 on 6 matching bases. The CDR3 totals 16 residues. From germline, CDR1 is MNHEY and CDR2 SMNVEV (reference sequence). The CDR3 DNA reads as TGTGCCAGCAGCTTATCGGCCAGGGGATTGAACACTGAAGCTTTCTTT. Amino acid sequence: CASSLSARGLNTEAFF.

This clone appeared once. The CDR3 spells CASSPRGLRNTQYF. The CDR3 DNA sequence: TGTGCCAGCAGCCCCCGGGGACTACGGAATACGCAGTATTTT. The chain combines TRBV11-2 with TRBJ2-3, with 7 positions matching TRBD2. Germline CDR1 SGHAT, CDR2 FQNNGV. The V gene end was trimmed by 5 bases and the J gene end by 7 bases; junction bases not matched to a gene: 9. The CDR3 spans 14 residues. The whole variable domain, remainder taken from reference TRBV11-2 and TRBJ2-3, is EAGVAQSPRYKIIEKRQSVAFWCNPISGHATLYWYQQILGQGPKLLIQFQNNGVVDDSQLPKDRFSAERLKGVDSTLKIQPAKLEDSAVYLCASSPRGLRNTQYFGPGTRLTVL.

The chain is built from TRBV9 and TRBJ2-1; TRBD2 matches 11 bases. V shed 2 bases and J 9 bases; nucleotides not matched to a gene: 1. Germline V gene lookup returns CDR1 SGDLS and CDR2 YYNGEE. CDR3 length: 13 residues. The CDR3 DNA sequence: TGTGCCAGCAGCGTTGGACTAGCGGGTGAGCAGTTCTTC. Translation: CASSVGLAGEQFF.

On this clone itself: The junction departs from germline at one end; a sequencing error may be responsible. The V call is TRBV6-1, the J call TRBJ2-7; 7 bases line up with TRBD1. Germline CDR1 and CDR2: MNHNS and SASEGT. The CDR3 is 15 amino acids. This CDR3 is CASSRDRVQYYKQYF. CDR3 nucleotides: TGTGCCAGCAGCCGTGACAGGGTACAGTACTACAAGCAGTACTTC.

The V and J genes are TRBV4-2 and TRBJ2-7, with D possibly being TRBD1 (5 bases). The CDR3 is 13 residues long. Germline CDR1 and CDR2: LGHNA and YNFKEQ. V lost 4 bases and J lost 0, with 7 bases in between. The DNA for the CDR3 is TGTGCCAGCAGCCGACAGAGCTCCTACGAGCAGTACTTC. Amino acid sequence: CASSRQSSYEQYF.

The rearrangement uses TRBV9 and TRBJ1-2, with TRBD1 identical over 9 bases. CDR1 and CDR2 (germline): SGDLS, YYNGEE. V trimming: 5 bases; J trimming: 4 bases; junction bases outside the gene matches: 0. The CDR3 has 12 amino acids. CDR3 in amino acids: CASRQGAYGYTF. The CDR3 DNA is TGTGCCAGCAGACAGGGGGCCTATGGCTACACCTTC.

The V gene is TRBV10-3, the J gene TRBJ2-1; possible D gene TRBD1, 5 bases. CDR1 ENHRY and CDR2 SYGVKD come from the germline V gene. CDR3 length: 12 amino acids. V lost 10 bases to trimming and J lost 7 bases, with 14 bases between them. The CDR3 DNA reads TGTGCCACGTTGACAGATCGAAATGAGCAGTTCTTC. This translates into CATLTDRNEQFF.

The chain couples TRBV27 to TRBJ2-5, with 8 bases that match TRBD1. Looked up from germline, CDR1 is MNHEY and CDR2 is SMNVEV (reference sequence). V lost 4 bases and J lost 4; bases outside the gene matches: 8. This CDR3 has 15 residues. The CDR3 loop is CASSSRDRYPETQYF. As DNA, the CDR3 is TGTGCCAGCAGTTCCCGGGACAGGTATCCAGAGACCCAGTACTTC.

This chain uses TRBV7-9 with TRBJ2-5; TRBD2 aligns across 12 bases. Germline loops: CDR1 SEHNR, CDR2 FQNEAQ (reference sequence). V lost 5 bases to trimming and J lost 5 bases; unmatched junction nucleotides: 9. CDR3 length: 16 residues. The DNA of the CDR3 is TGTGCCAGCAGCCCCCGAGGGACTAGCGGGTCGGAGACCCAGTACTTC. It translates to CASSPRGTSGSETQYF.

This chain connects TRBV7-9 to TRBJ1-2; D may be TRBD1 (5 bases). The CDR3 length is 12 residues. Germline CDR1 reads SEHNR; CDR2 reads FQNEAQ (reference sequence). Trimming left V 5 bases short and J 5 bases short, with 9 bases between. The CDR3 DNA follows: TGTGCCAGCAGCATCGGGACTTATGGCTACACCTTC. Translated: CASSIGTYGYTF.

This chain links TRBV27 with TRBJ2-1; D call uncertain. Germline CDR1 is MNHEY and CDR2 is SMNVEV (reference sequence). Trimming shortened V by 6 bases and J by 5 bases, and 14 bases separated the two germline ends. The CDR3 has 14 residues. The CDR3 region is CASSLRGANNEQFF. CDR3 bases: TGTGCCAGCAGCCTGCGCGGTGCGAACAATGAGCAGTTCTTC.

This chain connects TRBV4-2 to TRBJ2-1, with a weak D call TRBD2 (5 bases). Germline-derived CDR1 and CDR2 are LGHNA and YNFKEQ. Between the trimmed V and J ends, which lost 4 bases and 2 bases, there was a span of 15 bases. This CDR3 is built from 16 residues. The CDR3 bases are TGTGCCAGCAGCCCTCGACGGGGATTGACCTACAATGAGCAGTTCTTC. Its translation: CASSPRRGLTYNEQFF.

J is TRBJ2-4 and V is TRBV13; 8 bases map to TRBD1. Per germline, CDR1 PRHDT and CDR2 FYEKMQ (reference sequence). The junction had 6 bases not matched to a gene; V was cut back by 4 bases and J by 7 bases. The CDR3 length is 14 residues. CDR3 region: CASSSRQGWNIQYF. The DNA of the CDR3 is TGTGCCAGCAGCTCTCGACAGGGGTGGAACATTCAGTACTTC.

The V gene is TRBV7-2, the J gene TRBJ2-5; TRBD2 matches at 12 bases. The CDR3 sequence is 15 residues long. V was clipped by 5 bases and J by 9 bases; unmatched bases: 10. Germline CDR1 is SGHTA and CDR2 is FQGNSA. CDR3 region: CASSGSSGGALPQYF. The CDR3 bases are TGTGCCAGCAGCGGATCTAGCGGGGGGGCCTTACCCCAGTACTTC.

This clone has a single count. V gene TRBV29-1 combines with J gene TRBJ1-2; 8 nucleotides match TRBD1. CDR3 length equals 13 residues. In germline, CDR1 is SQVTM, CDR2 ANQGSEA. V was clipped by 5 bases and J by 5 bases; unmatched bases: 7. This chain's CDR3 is CSVWAGGGYGYTF. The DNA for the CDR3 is TGCAGCGTTTGGGCAGGGGGCGGGTATGGCTACACCTTC.

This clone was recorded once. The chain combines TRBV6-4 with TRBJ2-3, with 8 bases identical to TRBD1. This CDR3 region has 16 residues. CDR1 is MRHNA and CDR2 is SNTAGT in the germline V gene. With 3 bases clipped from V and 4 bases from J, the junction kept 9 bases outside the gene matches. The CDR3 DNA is TGTGCCAGCAGTGAAGAGGCCGGACAGGGAGCAGATACGCAGTATTTT. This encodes CASSEEAGQGADTQYF.

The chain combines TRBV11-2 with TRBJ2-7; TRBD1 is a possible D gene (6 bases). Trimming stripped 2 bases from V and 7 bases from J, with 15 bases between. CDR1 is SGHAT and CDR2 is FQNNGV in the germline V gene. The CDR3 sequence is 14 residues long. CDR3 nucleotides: TGTGCCAGCAGCTTACAGGGGCCTCCTGAAGAGCAGTACTTC. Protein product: CASSLQGPPEEQYF.

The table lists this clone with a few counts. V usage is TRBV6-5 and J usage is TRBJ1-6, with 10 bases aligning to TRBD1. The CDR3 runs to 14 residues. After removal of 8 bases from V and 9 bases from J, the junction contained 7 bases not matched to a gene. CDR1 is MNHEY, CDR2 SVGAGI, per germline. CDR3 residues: CASEGQGDTSPLHF. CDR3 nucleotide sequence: TGTGCCAGCGAAGGACAGGGGGATACTTCACCCCTCCACTTT.

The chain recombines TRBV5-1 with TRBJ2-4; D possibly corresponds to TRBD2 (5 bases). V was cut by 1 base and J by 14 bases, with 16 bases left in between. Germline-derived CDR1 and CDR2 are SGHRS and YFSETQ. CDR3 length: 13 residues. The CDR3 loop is CASSLSSGKEEYF. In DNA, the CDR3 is TGCGCCAGCAGCTTGTCATCCGGGAAGGAGGAGTACTTC.